Detailed here is one TCR beta chain. These data are taken from a study of identical twins. Healthy Caucasians were all of the donors. Each cDNA held unique molecular identifiers, and template switching gave it a universal primer site. Using its own MiXCR run on the 5' RACE reads, TCRdb lists one record per CDR3 protein. The table shows some 660,000 distinct CDR3 sequences, with about 9.4% occurring only once. The CDR3 runs 15 residues. With V trimmed by 7 bases and J by 0 bases, 5 bases remained unmatched. From germline, CDR1 is SGHTA and CDR2 FQGTGA. These data were also reused for a study on yellow fever vaccine responses in identical twins.

This TCR derives from a woman in her late teens or twenties in good health. The chain combines TRBV7-3 with TRBJ2-7; 11 nucleotides align to TRBD2. Sequenced input: PBMCs. Written as DNA, the CDR3 is TGTGCCAGCAACAAAGGGACTAGCGGCTCCTACGAGCAGTACTTC. Translating gives CASNKGTSGSYEQYF.